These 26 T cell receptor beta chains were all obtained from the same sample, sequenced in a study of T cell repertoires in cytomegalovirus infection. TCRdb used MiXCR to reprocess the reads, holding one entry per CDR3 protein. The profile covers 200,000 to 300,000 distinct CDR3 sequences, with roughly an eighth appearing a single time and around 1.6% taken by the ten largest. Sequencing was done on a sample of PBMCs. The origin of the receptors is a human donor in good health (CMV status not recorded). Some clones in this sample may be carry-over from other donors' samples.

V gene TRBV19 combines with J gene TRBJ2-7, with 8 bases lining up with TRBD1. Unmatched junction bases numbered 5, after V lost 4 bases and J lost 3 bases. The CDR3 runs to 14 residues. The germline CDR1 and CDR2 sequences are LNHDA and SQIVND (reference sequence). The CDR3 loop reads CASSTRDRLYEQYF. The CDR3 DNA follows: TGTGCCAGTAGTACTCGGGACAGGCTCTACGAGCAGTACTTC.

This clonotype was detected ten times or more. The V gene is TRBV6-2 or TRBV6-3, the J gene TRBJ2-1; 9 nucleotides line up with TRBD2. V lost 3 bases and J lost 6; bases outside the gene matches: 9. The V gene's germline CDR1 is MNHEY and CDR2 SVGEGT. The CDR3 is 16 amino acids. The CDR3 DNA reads TGTGCCAGCAGTTATCGCGGGAGGGCCAGTGGCAATGAGCAGTTCTTC. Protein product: CASSYRGRASGNEQFF.

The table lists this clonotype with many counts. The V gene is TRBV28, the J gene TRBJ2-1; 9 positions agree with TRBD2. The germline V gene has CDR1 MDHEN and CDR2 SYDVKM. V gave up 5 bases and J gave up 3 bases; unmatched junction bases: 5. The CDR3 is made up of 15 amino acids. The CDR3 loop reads CASSLSGRFYNEQFF. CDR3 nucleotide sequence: TGTGCCAGCAGTCTCAGCGGGAGGTTCTACAATGAGCAGTTCTTC. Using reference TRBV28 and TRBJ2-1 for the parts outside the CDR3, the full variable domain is DVKVTQSSRYLVKRTGEKVFLECVQDMDHENMFWYRQDPGLGLRLIYFSYDVKMKEKGDIPEGYSVSREKKERFSLILESASTNQTSMYLCASSLSGRFYNEQFFGPGTRLTVL.

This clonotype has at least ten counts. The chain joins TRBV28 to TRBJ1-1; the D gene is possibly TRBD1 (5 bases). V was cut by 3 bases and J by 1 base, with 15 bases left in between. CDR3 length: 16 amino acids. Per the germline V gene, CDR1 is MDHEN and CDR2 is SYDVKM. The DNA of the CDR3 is TGTGCCAGCAGTTTCTTCATGGGGGGGAAGAACACTGAAGCTTTCTTT. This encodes CASSFFMGGKNTEAFF.

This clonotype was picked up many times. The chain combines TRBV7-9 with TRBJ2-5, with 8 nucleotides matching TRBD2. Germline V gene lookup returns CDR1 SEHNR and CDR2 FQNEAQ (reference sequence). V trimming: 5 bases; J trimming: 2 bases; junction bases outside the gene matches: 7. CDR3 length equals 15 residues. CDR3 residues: CASSRTSGFQETQYF. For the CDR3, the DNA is TGTGCCAGCAGCCGCACTAGCGGTTTTCAAGAGACCCAGTACTTC. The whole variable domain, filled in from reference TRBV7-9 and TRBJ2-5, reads DTGVSQNPRHKITKRGQNVTFRCDPISEHNRLYWYRQTLGQGPEFLTYFQNEAQLEKSRLLSDRFSAERPKGSFSTLEIQRTEQGDSAMYLCASSRTSGFQETQYFGPGTRLLVL.

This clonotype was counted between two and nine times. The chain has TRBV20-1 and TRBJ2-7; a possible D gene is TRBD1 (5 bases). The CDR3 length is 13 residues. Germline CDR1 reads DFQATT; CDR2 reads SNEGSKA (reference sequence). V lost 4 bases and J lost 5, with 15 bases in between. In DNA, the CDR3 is TGCAGTGCTATCAGGGAATTACCTAACGAGCAGTACTTC. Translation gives CSAIRELPNEQYF.

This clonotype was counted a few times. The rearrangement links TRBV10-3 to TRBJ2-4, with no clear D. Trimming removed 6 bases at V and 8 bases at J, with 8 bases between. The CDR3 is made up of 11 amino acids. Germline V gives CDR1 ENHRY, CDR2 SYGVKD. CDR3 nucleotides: TGTGCCATCAGGGGTAACGACATTCAGTACTTC. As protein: CAIRGNDIQYF.

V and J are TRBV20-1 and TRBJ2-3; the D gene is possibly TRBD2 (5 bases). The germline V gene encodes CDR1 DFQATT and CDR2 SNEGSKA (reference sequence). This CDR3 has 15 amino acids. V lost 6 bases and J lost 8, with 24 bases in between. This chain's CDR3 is CSALSGNYVGSTQYF. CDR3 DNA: TGCAGTGCCCTTTCCGGGAACTACGTCGGAAGTACGCAGTATTTT.

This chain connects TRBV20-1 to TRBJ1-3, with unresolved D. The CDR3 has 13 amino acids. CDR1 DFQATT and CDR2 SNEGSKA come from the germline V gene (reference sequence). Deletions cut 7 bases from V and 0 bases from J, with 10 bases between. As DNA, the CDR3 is TGCAGTGTTGGACTGTACTCTGGAAACACCATATATTTT. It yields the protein CSVGLYSGNTIYF.

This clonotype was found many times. Here the CDR3 DNA reads TGTGCCAGCAGTAGCCGGGGAGATGAAGCTTTCTTT. This codes for CASSSRGDEAFF. The chain combines TRBV6-1 with TRBJ1-1, with D unclear. V was shortened by 5 bases and J by 7 bases, with 11 bases between the two germline ends. The germline V gene encodes CDR1 MNHNS and CDR2 SASEGT. The CDR3 loop spans 12 amino acids.

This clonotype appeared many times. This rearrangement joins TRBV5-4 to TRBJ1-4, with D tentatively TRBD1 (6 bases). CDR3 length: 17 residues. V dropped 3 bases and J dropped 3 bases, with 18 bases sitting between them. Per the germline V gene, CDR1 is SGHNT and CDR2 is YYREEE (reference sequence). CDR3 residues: CASSSRQAPSANEKLFF. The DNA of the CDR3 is TGTGCCAGCAGCTCCAGACAGGCTCCTTCAGCTAATGAAAAACTGTTTTTT.

DNA of the CDR3: TGCAGTGCCCTTTCCGTCAGGCTAGCGGGGGACCGTAGCACAGATACGCAGTATTTT. Its translation: CSALSVRLAGDRSTDTQYF. J is TRBJ2-3 and V is TRBV20-1, with 10 bases matching TRBD2. The CDR3 runs to 19 residues. Germline V gene sequence: CDR1 DFQATT, CDR2 SNEGSKA (reference sequence). After removal of 6 bases from V and 0 bases from J, the junction contained 18 bases not matched to a gene.

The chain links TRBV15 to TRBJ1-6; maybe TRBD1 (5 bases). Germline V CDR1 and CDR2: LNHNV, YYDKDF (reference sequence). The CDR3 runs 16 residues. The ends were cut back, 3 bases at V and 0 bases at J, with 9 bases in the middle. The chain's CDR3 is CATSRQGSSYNSPLHF. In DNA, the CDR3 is TGTGCCACCAGCAGGCAGGGTTCCTCCTATAATTCACCCCTCCACTTT.

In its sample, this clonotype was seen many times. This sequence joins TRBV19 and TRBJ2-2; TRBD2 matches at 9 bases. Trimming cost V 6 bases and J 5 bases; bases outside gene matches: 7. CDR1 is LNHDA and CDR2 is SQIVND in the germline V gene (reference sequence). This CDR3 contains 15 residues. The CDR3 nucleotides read TGTGCCAGTAGCGCTAGCGGGATCGGTACCGGGGAGCTGTTTTTT. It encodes CASSASGIGTGELFF.

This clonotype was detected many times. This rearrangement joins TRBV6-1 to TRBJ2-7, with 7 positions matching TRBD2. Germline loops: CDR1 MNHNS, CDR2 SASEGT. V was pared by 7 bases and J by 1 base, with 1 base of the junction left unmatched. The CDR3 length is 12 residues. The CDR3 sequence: CASTGGSYEQYF. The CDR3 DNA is TGTGCCAGCACGGGGGGATCCTACGAGCAGTACTTC.

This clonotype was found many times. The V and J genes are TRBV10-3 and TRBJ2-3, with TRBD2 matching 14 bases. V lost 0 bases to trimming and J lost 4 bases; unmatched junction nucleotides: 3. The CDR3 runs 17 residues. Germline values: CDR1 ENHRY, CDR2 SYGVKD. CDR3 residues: CAISESTSGRAADTQYF. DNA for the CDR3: TGTGCCATCAGTGAGTCGACTAGCGGGAGGGCCGCAGATACGCAGTATTTT.

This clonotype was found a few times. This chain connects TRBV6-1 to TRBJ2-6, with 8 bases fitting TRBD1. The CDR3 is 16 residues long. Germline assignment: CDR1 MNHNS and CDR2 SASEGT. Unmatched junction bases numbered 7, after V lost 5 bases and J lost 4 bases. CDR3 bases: TGTGCCAGCAGTTGGACAGGGAACCTCGGGGCCAACGTCCTGACTTTC. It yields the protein CASSWTGNLGANVLTF.

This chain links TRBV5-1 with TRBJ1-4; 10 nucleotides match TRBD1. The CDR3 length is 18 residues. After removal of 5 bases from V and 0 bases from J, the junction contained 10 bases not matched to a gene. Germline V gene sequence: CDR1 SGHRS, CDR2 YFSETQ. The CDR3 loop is CASSRDRGLAATNEKLFF. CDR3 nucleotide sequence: TGCGCCAGCAGTCGTGACAGGGGGCTCGCGGCAACTAATGAAAAACTGTTTTTT.

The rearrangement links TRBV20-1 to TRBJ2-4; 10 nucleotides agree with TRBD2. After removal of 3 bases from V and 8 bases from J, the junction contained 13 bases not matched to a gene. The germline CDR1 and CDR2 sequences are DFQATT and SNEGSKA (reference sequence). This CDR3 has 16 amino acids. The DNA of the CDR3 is TGCAGTGCTAGTCCCAGCGGGAGGGCCGGAGGGGACATTCAGTACTTC. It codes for CSASPSGRAGGDIQYF.

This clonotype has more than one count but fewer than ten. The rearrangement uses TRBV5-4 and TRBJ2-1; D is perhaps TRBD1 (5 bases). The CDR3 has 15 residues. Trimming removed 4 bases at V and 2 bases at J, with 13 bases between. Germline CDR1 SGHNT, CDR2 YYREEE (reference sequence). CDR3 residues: CASSLDSGAYNEQFF. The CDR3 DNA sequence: TGTGCCAGCAGCCTCGACAGTGGAGCCTACAATGAGCAGTTCTTC.

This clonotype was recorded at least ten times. CDR3: CASSTTSGRVDTGELFF. The CDR3 coding sequence is TGTGCCAGCAGCACGACTAGCGGGAGAGTCGACACCGGGGAGCTGTTTTTT. This chain uses TRBV7-9 with TRBJ2-2; 12 nucleotides align to TRBD2. CDR1 and CDR2 (germline): SEHNR, FQNEAQ (reference sequence). V was clipped by 5 bases and J by 3 bases; unmatched bases: 7. The CDR3 has 17 residues. Filled out from reference TRBV7-9 and TRBJ2-2, the complete variable domain reads DTGVSQNPRHKITKRGQNVTFRCDPISEHNRLYWYRQTLGQGPEFLTYFQNEAQLEKSRLLSDRFSAERPKGSFSTLEIQRTEQGDSAMYLCASSTTSGRVDTGELFFGEGSRLTVL.

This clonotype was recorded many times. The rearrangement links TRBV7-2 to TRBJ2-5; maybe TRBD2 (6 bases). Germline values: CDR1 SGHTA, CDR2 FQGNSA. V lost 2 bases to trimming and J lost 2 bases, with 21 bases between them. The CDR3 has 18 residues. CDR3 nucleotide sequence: TGTGCCAGCAGCTTAAGTTGGAGGGGCCAGGCTAAACAAGAGACCCAGTACTTC. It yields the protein CASSLSWRGQAKQETQYF.

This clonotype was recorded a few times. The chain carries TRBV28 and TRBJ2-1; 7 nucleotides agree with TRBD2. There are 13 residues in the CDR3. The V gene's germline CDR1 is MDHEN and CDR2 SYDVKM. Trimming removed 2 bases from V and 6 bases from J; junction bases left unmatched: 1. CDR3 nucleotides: TGTGCCAGCAGTTTACCGGGAGGCAATGAGCAGTTCTTC. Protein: CASSLPGGNEQFF.

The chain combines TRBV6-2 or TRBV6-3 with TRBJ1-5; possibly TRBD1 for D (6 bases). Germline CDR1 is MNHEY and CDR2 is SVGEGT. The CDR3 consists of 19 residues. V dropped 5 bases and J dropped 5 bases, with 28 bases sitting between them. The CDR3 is CASSTPFGQISIGDQPQHF. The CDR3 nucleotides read TGTGCCAGCAGTACTCCTTTCGGACAGATCTCGATTGGGGATCAGCCCCAGCATTTT.

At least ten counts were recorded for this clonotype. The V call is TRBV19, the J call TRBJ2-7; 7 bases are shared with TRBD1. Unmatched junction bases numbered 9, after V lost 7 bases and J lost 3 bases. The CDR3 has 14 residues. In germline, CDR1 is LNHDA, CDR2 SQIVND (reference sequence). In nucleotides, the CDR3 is TGTGCCAGTACCCCGGGACAGCTCATCTACGAGCAGTACTTC. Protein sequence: CASTPGQLIYEQYF.

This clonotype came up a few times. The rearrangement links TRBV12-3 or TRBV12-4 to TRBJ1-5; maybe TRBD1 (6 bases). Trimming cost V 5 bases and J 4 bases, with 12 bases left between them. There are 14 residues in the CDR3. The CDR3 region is CASSHRGENQPQHF. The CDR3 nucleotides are TGTGCCAGCAGTCATAGGGGGGAGAATCAGCCCCAGCATTTT.